This passage covers 2 T cell receptor beta chains from one sample sequenced in a study of blood T cell repertoires in COVID-19. Only in-frame clones appear in the TCRdb table, and some are missing; sequencing was by immunoSEQ multiplex PCR. Among more than 200,000 clones, approximately 91% were seen once, and the ten largest hold about 0.7%. The specimen sequenced was peripheral blood. Every receptor here comes from a human donor in a cohort sampled during active COVID-19.

The V and J genes are TRBV18 and TRBJ1-4; TRBD1 agrees at 7 bases. The trim removed 3 bases at V and 4 bases at J, leaving 5 bases unmatched. Germline V gives CDR1 KGHSH, CDR2 LQKENI. The length of the CDR3 is 15 residues. Here the CDR3 reads CASSPRQGVNEKLFF. The CDR3 coding sequence is TGTGCCAGCTCACCTCGACAGGGAGTTAATGAAAAACTGTTTTTT.

This chain connects TRBV19 to TRBJ2-5; D is possibly TRBD1 (5 bases). V lost 5 bases and J 1 base, leaving 8 bases between the germline ends. The germline V gene encodes CDR1 LNHDA and CDR2 SQIVND (reference sequence). There are 13 residues in the CDR3. The CDR3 region has the DNA TGTGCCAGTAGTCCGACAGTCCAAGAGACCCAGTACTTC. Its translation: CASSPTVQETQYF.